This TCR beta chain was identified in a study of post-analysis software for immune sequencing data. In germline, CDR1 is MNHEY, CDR2 SMNVEV (reference sequence). V lost 5 bases to trimming and J lost 5 bases; unmatched junction nucleotides: 3. CDR3 length: 13 amino acids. Unique molecular identifiers were carried by the TCR beta cDNA libraries. Via MiXCR, TCRdb re-called the PCR reads, giving one row per CDR3 protein. The sample has about 160,000 distinct CDR3 sequences, under 40% seen once; the top ten hold about 26%. Study-wide findings and caveats: Controls had lower frequencies than patients of five TRBV segments, which included TRBV5-6, TRBV5-1 and TRBV20-1.

As concerns this clonotype: Its target is unknown.

This specimen consisted of blood, obtained after autologous hematopoietic stem cell transplantation. The clonotype was recovered from a girl aged 10-17 years with multiple sclerosis. V is TRBV27 and J is TRBJ1-5; 7 nucleotides agree with TRBD1. CDR3 protein: CASSITGDQPQHF. In nucleotides, the CDR3 is TGTGCCAGCAGTATAACAGGGGATCAGCCCCAGCATTTT.